The rows below give T cell receptor beta chains drawn from one sample of a study of cytomegalovirus exposure and HLA in healthy donors. Measured with immunoSEQ multiplex PCR; TCRdb has only the in-frame clones, and not every one. Seen here are around 94,000 clones, more than 70% observed once, and the top ten hold around a fifth. Specimen: PBMCs. These receptors were obtained from a woman aged 60-75 years in good health and CMV-seropositive. The conserved cysteine and the conserved F or W are not part of the CDR3 here. Clone size is stated in some rows and not others, as once, few, many or a class when expanded.

size: .
V: TRBV28
CDR3: ASSFAGGASGSDEQF

size: .
V: TRBV9
CDR3: ASSARQLNTGELF

size: .
V: TRBV15
CDR3: ATSREGQGADQPQH

size: .
V: TRBV7-9
CDR3: ASSSSGDTQY

size: .
V: TRBV28
CDR3: ASSALGAPALGNTEAF

size: once
V: TRBV7-7
CDR3: ASSLALGREAF

size: few
V: TRBV28
CDR3: ASSGGDRGWAEQY

size: .
V: TRBV27
CDR3: ASSLSTGGTEQY

size: .
V: TRBV30
CDR3: AWSGGGNQPQH

size: .
V: TRBV5-1
CDR3: ASSLAGGLFSTDTQY

size: .
V: TRBV9
CDR3: ASSPQGENEKLF

size: .
V: TRBV9
CDR3: ASSGGTVDNEKLF

size: .
V: TRBV5-1
CDR3: ASSLVAVEETQY

size: .
V: TRBV18
CDR3: ASSKEAGGSYEQY

size: .
V: TRBV6-1
CDR3: ASREGPGKSF

size: .
V: TRBV6-1
CDR3: ASFNSYEQY

size: .
V: TRBV25-1
CDR3: ASSDFDFQETQY

size: .
V: TRBV10-2
CDR3: ASTLRERNEQY

size: .
V: TRBV20-1
CDR3: SAGTTYEQY

size: once
V: TRBV28
CDR3: ASSLTAGGVETQY

size: .
V: TRBV5-4
CDR3: ASSQAGGRDEAF

size: .
V: TRBV5-1
CDR3: ASSSGLAGPQETQY

size: .
V: TRBV2
CDR3: ASSEELRLLNTEAF

size: once
V: TRBV5-8
CDR3: ASSLWISGGNTIY

size: .
V: TRBV9
CDR3: ASSVGGSNDEQY

size: few
V: TRBV4-2
CDR3: ASSQGPGRLTEAF

size: .
V: TRBV30
CDR3: ACAGGSYEQY

size: .
V: TRBV21-1
CDR3: ASSQGRGNWSGELF

size: once
V: TRBV2
CDR3: ASSGEAAQETQY

size: .
V: TRBV28
CDR3: ATSGSPNEQY

size: .
V: TRBV7-9
CDR3: ASRGDIDGYT

size: .
V: TRBV5-4
CDR3: ASRWGLAGGQDTQY

size: .
V: TRBV13
CDR3: ASSTRTGDFEQY

size: .
V: TRBV5-5
CDR3: ASSLNLEQVDTGELF

size: .
V: TRBV7-3
CDR3: ASSAGLAGAALF

size: .
V: TRBV27
CDR3: ASSLAAGLYGYT

size: .
V: TRBV15
CDR3: ATSRADRAQETQY

size: .
V: TRBV11-2
CDR3: ASSLEGLVIYEQY

size: .
V: TRBV6-1
CDR3: ASSVVGQGNYEQY

size: .
V: TRBV10-1
CDR3: ASSRGQETQY

size: .
V: TRBV2
CDR3: ASSDTSSHEQY

size: .
V: TRBV10-3
CDR3: AISESVGLAASTDTQY

size: .
V: TRBV6-5
CDR3: ASSNWGVSYEQY

size: few
V: TRBV5-1
CDR3: ASSLSGGGEKLF

size: .
V: TRBV30
CDR3: AWSGGGLAGNNEQF

size: .
V: TRBV27
CDR3: ASSLGPGQDTQY

size: .
V: TRBV7-9
CDR3: ASSPSMLEGYYNEQF

size: .
V: TRBV29-1
CDR3: SVLTGSSYEQY

size: few
V: TRBV25-1
CDR3: ASSVHLNTEAF

size: .
V: TRBV2
CDR3: ASSEALAGSGSNEQF